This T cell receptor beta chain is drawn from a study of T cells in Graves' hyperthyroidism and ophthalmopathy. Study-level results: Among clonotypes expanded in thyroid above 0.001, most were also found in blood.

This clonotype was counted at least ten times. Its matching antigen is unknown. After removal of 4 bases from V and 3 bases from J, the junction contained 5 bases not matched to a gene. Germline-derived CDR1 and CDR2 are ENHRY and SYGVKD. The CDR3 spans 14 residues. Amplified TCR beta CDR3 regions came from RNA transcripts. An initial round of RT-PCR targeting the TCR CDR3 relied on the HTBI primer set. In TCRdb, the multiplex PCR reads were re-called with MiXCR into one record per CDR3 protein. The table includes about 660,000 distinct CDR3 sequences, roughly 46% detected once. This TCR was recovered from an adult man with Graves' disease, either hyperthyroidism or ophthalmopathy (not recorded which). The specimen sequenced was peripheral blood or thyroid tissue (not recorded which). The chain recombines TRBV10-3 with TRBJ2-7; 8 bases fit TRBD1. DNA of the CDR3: TGTGCCATCAGTGCAGGGGGCGACATCTACGAGCAGTACTTC. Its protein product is CAISAGGDIYEQYF.